This record looks at one T cell receptor (beta chain) sequence and its context. The antigen is undetermined. This sample is drawn from a study of cytomegalovirus exposure and HLA in healthy donors. Overall study context: Membership in the Caucasian-associated ancestry cluster was found for approximately 85% of 300 to 400 genotyped donors. Study-wide results and limits: About 87% or about 30% of the time was how often most TCR beta V segments were productive, according to an earlier analysis.

Trimming removed 5 bases at V and 6 bases at J, with 17 bases between. The CDR3 runs to 14 residues. CDR1 is MNHEY and CDR2 is SMNVEV in the germline V gene (reference sequence). PCR employed 60 Vbeta and 13 Jbeta primers. Assay used: immunoSEQ multiplex PCR; TCRdb lists only in-frame clones, some missing. Altogether tens of thousands of clones are present, 78% being singletons, with the ten largest covering about 4.2%. Input material: PBMCs. This receptor was obtained from a male donor in good health and CMV-seropositive. The chain links TRBV27 to TRBJ2-7; weak D call: TRBD2 (6 bases). The CDR3 reads CASSLEGLTSEQYF. Written as DNA, the CDR3 is TGTGCCAGCAGTCTAGAAGGACTAACAAGCGAGCAGTACTTC.